This TCR beta chain was captured by sequencing in a study of blood T cell repertoires in COVID-19. Study background: Samples of COVID-19 (acute and convalescent) were obtained from the United States, Italy and Spain. In each case, the material was cDNA or gDNA derived from T cells, B-cell-depleted T cells, or PBMCs.

The table lists this clone with a few counts. The CDR3 spans 16 residues. Trimming took off 4 bases at V and 1 base at J, with 14 bases between the two ends. Germline V gene lookup returns CDR1 SEHNR and CDR2 FQNEAQ (reference sequence). As handled by the study authors: Estimation of nucleated cell counts was performed using reference gene primer amplification. The method was immunoSEQ multiplex PCR; TCRdb's version includes in-frame clones alone and lacks a portion of them. The V and J calls and clone size were taken over from that table, and D and trimming were inferred from the DNA. Here the sample spans around 130,000 clones, 75% to 90% being singletons.

Source material: peripheral blood. The TCR was taken from a man in his fifties or sixties with active or convalescent COVID-19. The chain uses TRBV7-9 and TRBJ1-5, with D unresolved. The CDR3 coding sequence is TGTGCCAGCAGCTCCGGCCGGGGTGGGAGCAATCAGCCCCAGCATTTT. It is translated as CASSSGRGGSNQPQHF.